The next 27 T cell receptor beta chains were all read from a single sample in a study of control samples from healthy donors and cancer patients. Sequencing used immunoSEQ multiplex PCR; TCRdb keeps in-frame clones, though not all of them. The sample lists 120,000 or so clones, around 92% occurring once. Input material: PBMCs. The receptors derive from a man older than 75 with head and neck cancer.

A single count supports this clone. V and J are TRBV10-1 and TRBJ2-1; D possibly corresponds to TRBD1 (6 bases). The V and J ends lost 3 bases and 6 bases respectively, with 15 bases between them. The germline V gene encodes CDR1 WNHNN and CDR2 SYGVQD (reference sequence). CDR3 length equals 15 residues. The CDR3 DNA reads TGCGCCAGCAGTGACCCTGGACAGCCCGCCAATGAGCAGTTCTTC. Translating it yields CASSDPGQPANEQFF.

This sequence joins TRBV12-3 or TRBV12-4 and TRBJ1-6; TRBD1 is a possible D gene (6 bases). The CDR3 is 13 amino acids. Between the trimmed V and J ends, which lost 7 bases and 10 bases, there was a span of 14 bases. The CDR3 loop reads CASNYRARSPLHF. CDR3 DNA sequence: TGTGCCAGCAATTACAGGGCCCGATCACCCCTCCACTTT.

The table lists this clone with a count of one. The V and J genes are TRBV3-1 (or the pseudogene TRBV3-2) and TRBJ2-7; TRBD1 is a possible D gene (6 bases). The germline CDR1 and CDR2 sequences are LGHDT and YNNKEL (reference sequence). The V end was cut by 3 bases, the J end by 4 bases, with 10 bases between. CDR3 length: 13 residues. For the CDR3, the DNA is TGTGCCAGCAGCCAGATTCAGGGGTACGAGCAGTACTTC. It translates to CASSQIQGYEQYF.

The V and J genes are TRBV10-3 and TRBJ2-6; no definite D call. The CDR3 length is 12 residues. Germline V gives CDR1 ENHRY, CDR2 SYGVKD. Deletions cut 4 bases from V and 4 bases from J, with 2 bases between. The CDR3 nucleotides are TGTGCCATCAGTGGCGGGGCCAACGTCCTGACTTTC. This translates into CAISGGANVLTF.

The chain combines TRBV9 with TRBJ2-1; D is possibly TRBD2 (6 bases). Trimming pared 10 bases from V and 3 bases from J, leaving 14 bases between. CDR3 length equals 13 residues. Germline values: CDR1 SGDLS, CDR2 YYNGEE. The CDR3 reads CASGGGFYNEQFF. The CDR3 DNA sequence: TGTGCCTCTGGCGGAGGGTTCTACAATGAGCAGTTCTTC.

V and J are TRBV10-1 and TRBJ2-3, with TRBD2 matching over 10 bases. The CDR3 is 17 residues long. From germline, CDR1 is WNHNN and CDR2 SYGVQD (reference sequence). The V segment lost 4 bases and the J segment 6 bases; nucleotides outside the gene matches: 13. CDR3 sequence: CASSALAPGLAKDTQYF. The CDR3 DNA sequence: TGCGCCAGCAGTGCCTTGGCACCGGGACTAGCGAAGGATACGCAGTATTTT.

This chain joins TRBV18 and TRBJ2-7; a possible D gene is TRBD1 (5 bases). Trimming removed 2 bases from V and 1 base from J, with 12 bases in between. Per the germline V gene, CDR1 is KGHSH and CDR2 is LQKENI. This CDR3 spans 15 amino acids. The CDR3 here is CASSPRQGPSYEQYF. Written as DNA, the CDR3 is TGTGCCAGCTCACCAAGGCAGGGTCCATCCTACGAGCAGTACTTC. Using reference TRBV18 and TRBJ2-7 for the parts outside the CDR3, the full variable domain is NAGVMQNPRHLVRRRGQEARLRCSPMKGHSHVYWYRQLPEEGLKFMVYLQKENIIDESGMPKERFSAEFPKEGPSILRIQQVVRGDSAAYFCASSPRQGPSYEQYFGPGTRLTVT.

The chain uses TRBV5-1 and TRBJ2-3, with 8 positions matching TRBD1. V shed 4 bases and J 2 bases; nucleotides not matched to a gene: 6. The CDR3 consists of 15 residues. Germline V gene data show CDR1 as SGHRS and CDR2 as YFSETQ. CDR3: CASSPGQGSTDTQYF. As DNA, the CDR3 is TGCGCCAGCAGCCCAGGACAGGGATCCACAGATACGCAGTATTTT.

The count of this clone is one. CDR3 region: CASSTSGVRFYNEQFF. The CDR3 coding sequence is TGTGCCAGTAGTACCTCGGGGGTCAGGTTCTACAATGAGCAGTTCTTC. The rearrangement joins TRBV19 to TRBJ2-1, with a possible D match to TRBD2 (6 bases). The CDR3 runs to 16 residues. Trimming pared 4 bases from V and 3 bases from J, leaving 16 bases between. CDR1 is LNHDA and CDR2 is SQIVND in the germline V gene (reference sequence).

The chain is built from TRBV10-3 and TRBJ2-1, with TRBD2 matching over 8 bases. CDR1 and CDR2 (germline): ENHRY, SYGVKD. CDR3 size: 13 residues. V shed 6 bases, J shed 3 bases, and the junction held 1 base outside the gene matches. DNA for the CDR3: TGTGCCATCAGGGGGACTAGCTACAATGAGCAGTTCTTC. It yields the protein CAIRGTSYNEQFF.

J is TRBJ1-2 and V is TRBV19, with 8 bases that match TRBD1. The CDR3 loop spans 14 amino acids. Germline CDR1 is LNHDA and CDR2 is SQIVND (reference sequence). V gave up 6 bases and J gave up 8 bases; unmatched junction bases: 11. CDR3 sequence reads: CASSLRTGREGYTF. CDR3 nucleotide sequence: TGTGCCAGTAGCCTACGGACAGGGCGGGAGGGCTACACCTTC.

This clone was counted once. The chain combines TRBV6-5 with TRBJ2-7; TRBD1 matches 7 bases. The CDR3 extends over 15 amino acids. Germline assignment: CDR1 MNHEY and CDR2 SVGAGI. Trimming cost V 6 bases and J 2 bases; bases outside gene matches: 10. The CDR3 sequence: CASRPGGTIAYEQYF. The CDR3 nucleotides are TGTGCCAGCAGGCCAGGGGGTACAATCGCCTACGAGCAGTACTTC.

The V and J genes are TRBV25-1 and TRBJ2-1; 13 nucleotides match TRBD2. Trimming at V came to 3 bases and at J to 15 bases, leaving 14 bases not matched to a gene. CDR1 is MGHDK, CDR2 SYGVNS, per germline. This CDR3 region has 16 residues. The CDR3 loop is CASSDATSGRAERTFF. The CDR3 nucleotides read TGTGCCAGCAGTGACGCCACTAGCGGGAGGGCCGAGCGCACGTTCTTC.

The chain carries TRBV18 and TRBJ1-6; 10 nucleotides align to TRBD1. This CDR3 spans 15 amino acids. Looked up from germline, CDR1 is KGHSH and CDR2 is LQKENI. Trimming cost V 1 base and J 8 bases; bases outside gene matches: 2. In nucleotides, the CDR3 is TGTGCCAGCTCACCACTGGGGACAGGGGATTCACCCCTCCACTTT. This codes for CASSPLGTGDSPLHF.

The chain couples TRBV3-1 (or the pseudogene TRBV3-2) to TRBJ1-3; D is undetermined. Trimming took off 0 bases at V and 0 bases at J, with 3 bases between the two ends. This CDR3 contains 14 residues. Germline assignment: CDR1 LGHDT and CDR2 YNNKEL (reference sequence). The CDR3 spells CASSQEGSGNTIYF. CDR3 DNA sequence: TGTGCCAGCAGCCAAGAGGGCTCTGGAAACACCATATATTTT.

The genes are TRBV20-1 and TRBJ1-4, with a possible D match to TRBD1 (6 bases). The CDR3 has 15 residues. Germline loops: CDR1 DFQATT, CDR2 SNEGSKA (reference sequence). Trimming cost V 3 bases and J 10 bases, with 21 bases left between them. The CDR3 spells CSASFTRGFSRKLFF. CDR3 DNA sequence: TGCAGTGCTAGTTTTACCAGGGGATTCTCTAGAAAACTGTTTTTT.

This clone turned up a few times. The CDR3 spells CASSYGVGYTF. The CDR3 nucleotides are TGTGCCAGCAGTTACGGTGTGGGCTACACCTTC. The rearrangement links TRBV6-2 or TRBV6-3 to TRBJ1-2; no reliable D call. Germline loops: CDR1 MNHEY, CDR2 SVGEGT. V was shortened by 2 bases and J by 8 bases, with 6 bases between the two germline ends. The CDR3 spans 11 residues.

The chain employs TRBV3-1 (or the pseudogene TRBV3-2) and TRBJ1-1; D gene uncertain. Trimming removed 1 base from V and 6 bases from J, with 9 bases in between. CDR1 LGHDT and CDR2 YNNKEL come from the germline V gene (reference sequence). This CDR3 comprises 13 residues. Written as DNA, the CDR3 is TGTGCCAGCAGCCAAGCTATGTGGGCTGAAGCTTTCTTT. Translated: CASSQAMWAEAFF.

Only a few counts were recorded for this clone. The chain carries TRBV6-6 and TRBJ2-7; TRBD2 is a possible D gene (6 bases). Per germline, CDR1 MNHNY and CDR2 SVGAGI (reference sequence). Trimming removed 7 bases from V and 0 bases from J, with 19 bases in between. The CDR3 covers 16 residues. The chain's CDR3 is CASIPTSSVSSYEQYF. The DNA of the CDR3 is TGTGCCAGCATTCCGACCTCTAGCGTGAGCTCCTACGAGCAGTACTTC.

This chain connects TRBV5-6 to TRBJ1-2; 8 nucleotides match TRBD1. Germline trimming cut 3 bases from V and 7 bases from J; bases unmatched to any gene: 5. The CDR3 consists of 13 residues. The germline V gene has CDR1 SGHDT and CDR2 YYEEEE. CDR3 DNA sequence: TGTGCCAGCAGCTCTTGGGACAGGTCTGGCTACACCTTC. It translates to CASSSWDRSGYTF.

The V and J genes are TRBV5-6 and TRBJ2-3; TRBD2 might be the D (6 bases). In germline, CDR1 is SGHDT, CDR2 YYEEEE. The CDR3 is 16 residues long. The V and J ends lost 0 bases and 6 bases respectively, with 17 bases between them. CDR3 region: CASSLGPLAPSDTQYF. CDR3 nucleotides: TGTGCCAGCAGCTTGGGACCCCTAGCGCCCAGCGATACGCAGTATTTT.

CDR3 nucleotide sequence: TGTGCCAGCAGCGTAGCCTCCTACAATGAGCAGTTCTTC. Its protein is CASSVASYNEQFF. The V and J genes are TRBV11-2 and TRBJ2-1; D call uncertain. The V end lost 5 bases, the J end lost 0 bases, and 5 bases lay between the germline ends. There are 13 residues in the CDR3. Germline lookup yields CDR1 SGHAT and CDR2 FQNNGV.

The chain joins TRBV5-1 to TRBJ1-6, with TRBD1 matching over 9 bases. Unmatched junction bases numbered 10, after V lost 3 bases and J lost 6 bases. The germline V gene has CDR1 SGHRS and CDR2 YFSETQ. The CDR3 loop spans 17 amino acids. CDR3 nucleotide sequence: TGCGCCAGCAGCTCGGACAGGGGCTCGTTGGTTAATTCACCCCTCCACTTT. Translating it yields CASSSDRGSLVNSPLHF. Filled out from reference TRBV5-1 and TRBJ1-6, the complete variable domain reads KAGVTQTPRYLIKTRGQQVTLSCSPISGHRSVSWYQQTPGQGLQFLFEYFSETQRNKGNFPGRFSGRQFSNSRSEMNVSTLELGDSALYLCASSSDRGSLVNSPLHFGNGTRLTVT.

The chain couples TRBV30 to TRBJ2-7; D unresolved. Germline CDR1 reads GTSNPN; CDR2 reads SVGIG (reference sequence). There are 13 residues in the CDR3. The V gene lost 1 base and the J gene lost 6 bases, with 13 bases spanning the gap. CDR3 amino acids: CAWSGGPLSEQYF. CDR3 nucleotide sequence: TGTGCCTGGAGTGGAGGTCCGTTGTCCGAGCAGTACTTC.

The chain combines TRBV4-1 with TRBJ2-1; 8 nucleotides line up with TRBD2. The V gene's germline CDR1 is MGHRA and CDR2 YSYEKL. This CDR3 spans 19 amino acids. With 0 bases clipped from V and 6 bases from J, the junction kept 16 bases outside the gene matches. In nucleotides, the CDR3 is TGCGCCAGCAGCCAAGAAGCAAGAGCGGGAGCCCCCCCGGGCAATGAGCAGTTCTTC. Protein sequence: CASSQEARAGAPPGNEQFF.

The rearrangement joins TRBV12-3 or TRBV12-4 to TRBJ2-7, with a tentative D call TRBD1 (6 bases). The CDR3 spans 13 residues. Trimming took off 3 bases at V and 2 bases at J, with 8 bases between the two ends. This chain's CDR3 is CASSFQGPYEQYF. CDR3 bases: TGTGCCAGCAGTTTTCAGGGGCCCTACGAGCAGTACTTC.

The gene calls are TRBV9 and TRBJ1-4; no firm D call. Deletions cut 1 base from V and 8 bases from J, with 15 bases between. Per germline, CDR1 SGDLS and CDR2 YYNGEE. The CDR3 covers 15 residues. The chain's CDR3 is CASSVLSRGREKLFF. In nucleotides, the CDR3 is TGTGCCAGCAGCGTACTTAGCCGTGGCCGCGAAAAACTGTTTTTT.